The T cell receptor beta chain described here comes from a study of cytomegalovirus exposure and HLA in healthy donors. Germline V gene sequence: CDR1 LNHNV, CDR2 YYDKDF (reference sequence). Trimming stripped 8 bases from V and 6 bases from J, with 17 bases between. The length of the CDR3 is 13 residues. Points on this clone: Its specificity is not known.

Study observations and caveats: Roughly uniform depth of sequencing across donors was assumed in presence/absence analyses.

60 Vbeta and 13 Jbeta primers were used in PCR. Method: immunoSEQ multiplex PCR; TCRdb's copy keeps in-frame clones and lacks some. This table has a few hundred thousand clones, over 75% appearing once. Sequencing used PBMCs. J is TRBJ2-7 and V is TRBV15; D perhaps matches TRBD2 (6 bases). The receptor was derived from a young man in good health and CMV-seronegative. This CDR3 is CATLADASGEQYF. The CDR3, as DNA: TGTGCCACCTTAGCGGACGCCTCGGGCGAGCAGTACTTC.